What follows are 16 T cell receptor beta chains derived from one specimen sequenced in a study of blood T cell repertoires in COVID-19. Data came from immunoSEQ multiplex PCR; TCRdb stores just in-frame clones and leaves some out. The table has roughly 18,000 clones, over 70% seen once. Sequences were obtained from peripheral blood. These receptors were collected from a man aged 80 or over with acute or convalescent COVID-19.

The chain links TRBV25-1 to TRBJ1-2; 9 bases match TRBD1. V lost 6 bases, J lost 6 bases, and 5 bases stayed unmatched. Germline assignment: CDR1 MGHDK and CDR2 SYGVNS. The CDR3 is made up of 13 amino acids. CDR3: CASSRQGVDGYTF. DNA for the CDR3: TGTGCCAGCAGCCGACAGGGGGTAGATGGCTACACCTTC.

This clone has only a few counts. This chain uses TRBV5-1 with TRBJ1-2; D unresolved. The length of the CDR3 is 15 residues. Germline V gene lookup returns CDR1 SGHRS and CDR2 YFSETQ. The ends were cut back, 0 bases at V and 4 bases at J, with 13 bases in the middle. The CDR3 loop reads CASSLADNRIYGYTF. The CDR3 DNA is TGCGCCAGCAGCTTGGCCGACAACAGAATCTATGGCTACACCTTC.

The CDR3 DNA follows: TGCAGTGCTAGTCGACTAGGGGCTAATGAGCAGTTCTTC. Translation gives CSASRLGANEQFF. The chain couples TRBV20-1 to TRBJ2-1; D might be TRBD2 (6 bases). The CDR3 loop spans 13 amino acids. Trimming stripped 3 bases from V and 7 bases from J, with 13 bases between. CDR1 is DFQATT and CDR2 is SNEGSKA in the germline V gene (reference sequence).

This clone was detected only once. The CDR3 sequence: CASSTGLGNIQYF. The CDR3 nucleotides are TGTGCCAGCAGTACGGGACTAGGAAACATTCAGTACTTC. The chain is built from TRBV6-2 or TRBV6-3 and TRBJ2-4; 8 bases are a match to TRBD2. The CDR3 runs 13 residues. CDR1 is MNHEY, CDR2 SVGEGT, per germline. Trimming took 5 bases from V and 6 from J; bases not matched to a gene: 3.

This CDR3 is CASSQGPGTGGREQFF. The CDR3 bases are TGTGCCAGCAGCCAAGGGCCCGGGACAGGGGGTCGTGAGCAGTTCTTC. V usage is TRBV3-1 (or the pseudogene TRBV3-2) and J usage is TRBJ2-1, with 11 bases identical to TRBD1. Germline CDR1 reads LGHDT; CDR2 reads YNNKEL (reference sequence). V trimming: 1 base; J trimming: 9 bases; junction bases outside the gene matches: 8. CDR3 length: 16 amino acids.

DNA for the CDR3: TGTGCCAGCAGCTTAGATCGAGGGAGACTCGAACAAAGCTCCTACAATGAGCAGTTCTTC. Protein product: CASSLDRGRLEQSSYNEQFF. The chain is built from TRBV11-2 and TRBJ2-1; D is perhaps TRBD2 (5 bases). CDR1 and CDR2 (germline): SGHAT, FQNNGV. Between the trimmed V and J ends, which lost 0 bases and 0 bases, there was a span of 21 bases. This CDR3 comprises 20 residues. Full variable domain (remainder filled in from reference TRBV11-2 and TRBJ2-1): EAGVAQSPRYKIIEKRQSVAFWCNPISGHATLYWYQQILGQGPKLLIQFQNNGVVDDSQLPKDRFSAERLKGVDSTLKIQPAKLEDSAVYLCASSLDRGRLEQSSYNEQFFGPGTRLTVL.

The chain employs TRBV4-2 and TRBJ1-2; D call uncertain. V lost 1 base, J lost 1 base, and 7 bases lay in between. Germline lookup yields CDR1 LGHNA and CDR2 YNFKEQ. The CDR3 has 14 residues. CDR3 sequence (DNA): TGTGCCAGCAGCCAAGTCGCGGTTAACTATGGCTACACCTTC. It translates to CASSQVAVNYGYTF.

The chain joins TRBV5-4 to TRBJ1-6, with 8 bases aligning to TRBD1. The CDR3 is made up of 16 amino acids. Germline trimming cut 4 bases from V and 5 bases from J; bases unmatched to any gene: 8. Germline CDR1 SGHNT, CDR2 YYREEE (reference sequence). The DNA of the CDR3 is TGTGCCAGCAGCGCCGGACAGGGACCAAATAATTCACCCCTCCACTTT. It yields the protein CASSAGQGPNNSPLHF. Together with reference TRBV5-4 and TRBJ1-6, the CDR3 gives the full variable domain: ETGVTQSPTHLIKTRGQQVTLRCSSQSGHNTVSWYQQALGQGPQFIFQYYREEENGRGNFPPRFSGLQFPNYSSELNVNALELDDSALYLCASSAGQGPNNSPLHFGNGTRLTVT.

This clone was seen only once. The chain carries TRBV7-3 and TRBJ2-2; D is possibly TRBD1 (5 bases). The CDR3 runs 17 residues. V was pared by 5 bases and J by 0 bases, with 16 bases between. Germline CDR1 reads SGHTA; CDR2 reads FQGTGA. Here the CDR3 DNA reads TGTGCCAGCAGCCCCCAAGCATCCAGGGCGAACACCGGGGAGCTGTTTTTT. Protein: CASSPQASRANTGELFF.

The chain links TRBV5-1 to TRBJ1-1; weak D call: TRBD1 (5 bases). Trimming left V 4 bases short and J 11 bases short, with 15 bases between. The CDR3 is 12 amino acids. Germline V CDR1 and CDR2: SGHRS, YFSETQ. In DNA form, the CDR3 reads TGCGCCAGCAGCCTGGGACGTTTCGGGGCTTTCTTT. Protein product: CASSLGRFGAFF.

The chain recombines TRBV2 with TRBJ2-7; D not resolved. Trimming took off 3 bases at V and 4 bases at J, with 10 bases between the two ends. CDR1 and CDR2 from the germline V gene are SNHLY and FYNNEI. The CDR3 is made up of 13 amino acids. CDR3 DNA: TGTGCCAGCAGTGATGGTCAGGATTACGAGCAGTACTTC. Amino acids: CASSDGQDYEQYF.

This clone was counted only a few times. This specimen includes other DNA sequences encoding the same CDR3. V gene TRBV30 combines with J gene TRBJ1-2, with TRBD1 matching over 7 bases. With V trimmed by 2 bases and J by 5 bases, 5 bases remained unmatched. CDR1 and CDR2 (germline): GTSNPN, SVGIG (reference sequence). CDR3 length: 13 residues. CDR3 loop: CAWSRDRPYGYTF. As DNA, the CDR3 is TGTGCCTGGAGTCGGGACAGACCTTATGGCTACACCTTC.

Of note for this clone: An end of the junction differs from the germline gene, which may be a read error. The chain has TRBV27 and TRBJ1-6; D not certain. CDR1 MNHEY and CDR2 SMNVEV come from the germline V gene (reference sequence). The CDR3 extends over 15 amino acids. CDR3 region: CASSYGSSYNSPPHF. In nucleotides, the CDR3 is TGTGCCAGCAGTTATGGGAGCTCCTATAATTCACCCCCCCACTTT.

In its sample, this clone was seen once. The chain links TRBV3-1 (or the pseudogene TRBV3-2) to TRBJ2-3, with 10 bases matching TRBD2. Germline values: CDR1 LGHDT, CDR2 YNNKEL (reference sequence). The CDR3 consists of 18 residues. After removal of 3 bases from V and 4 bases from J, the junction contained 13 bases not matched to a gene. This CDR3 is CASSQKDRRLAGADTQYF. CDR3 in DNA: TGTGCCAGCAGCCAGAAGGACAGGCGACTAGCGGGTGCAGATACGCAGTATTTT.

The chain is built from TRBV4-3 and TRBJ2-2; D possibly corresponds to TRBD2 (5 bases). Per germline, CDR1 LGHNA and CDR2 YSLEER. The V end was cut by 0 bases, the J end by 6 bases, with 5 bases between. The CDR3 is 13 amino acids. For the CDR3, the DNA is TGCGCCAGCAGCCAAGAACTAGCCGGGGAGCTGTTTTTT. Translation: CASSQELAGELFF.

The genes are TRBV7-8 and TRBJ1-3; D perhaps matches TRBD1 (5 bases). Germline V gene sequence: CDR1 SGHVS, CDR2 FQNEAQ. This CDR3 region has 14 residues. With 8 bases removed from V and 4 bases from J, the gap between germline ends came to 15 bases. CDR3 loop: CASHPGGLGNTIYF. The DNA for the CDR3 is TGTGCCAGCCACCCGGGGGGGTTGGGAAACACCATATATTTT. Drawing the rest from reference TRBV7-8 and TRBJ1-3, the complete variable domain is GAGVSQSPRYKVAKRGQDVALRCDPISGHVSLFWYQQALGQGPEFLTYFQNEAQLDKSGLPSDRFFAERPEGSVSTLKIQRTQQEDSAVYLCASHPGGLGNTIYFGEGSWLTVV.